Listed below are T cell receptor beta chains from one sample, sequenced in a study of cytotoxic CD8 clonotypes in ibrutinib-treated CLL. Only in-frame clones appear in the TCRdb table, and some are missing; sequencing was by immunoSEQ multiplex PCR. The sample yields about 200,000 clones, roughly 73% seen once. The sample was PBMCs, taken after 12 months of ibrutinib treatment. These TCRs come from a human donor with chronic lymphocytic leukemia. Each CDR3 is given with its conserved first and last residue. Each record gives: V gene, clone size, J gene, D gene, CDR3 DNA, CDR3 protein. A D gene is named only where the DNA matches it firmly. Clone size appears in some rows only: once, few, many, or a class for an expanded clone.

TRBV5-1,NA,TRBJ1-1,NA,TGCGCCAGCAGCTTGGGGCCGGGTTCCACTGAAGCTTTCTTT,CASSLGPGSTEAFF
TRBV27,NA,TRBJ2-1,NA,TGTGCTACTGGGCGCCGAGGGATGGCCGATGAGCAGTTCTTC,CATGRRGMADEQFF
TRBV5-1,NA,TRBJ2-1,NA,TGCGCCAGCAGCTCAACCGAAGCGGGACAGGGGCCTAGCGGGAGTCGGAACAATGAGCAGTTCTTC,CASSSTEAGQGPSGSRNNEQFF
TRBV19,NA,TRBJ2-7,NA,TGTGCCAGTAGTATCCTTTTCGGCCCCTACGAGCAGTACTTC,CASSILFGPYEQYF
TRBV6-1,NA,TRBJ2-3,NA,TGTGCCAGCAGCGGCGGGCTAAACACAGATACGCAGTATTTT,CASSGGLNTDTQYF
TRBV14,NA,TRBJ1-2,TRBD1,TGTGCCAGCAGCCAAGAAGGCGACAGGGGCAATGGCTACACCTTC,CASSQEGDRGNGYTF
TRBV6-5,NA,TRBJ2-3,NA,TGTGCCAGCAGTAGCACGGCTGATACGCAGTATTTT,CASSSTADTQYF
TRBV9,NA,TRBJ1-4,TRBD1,TGTGCCAGCAGCGTAGCTGCGACAGGGGGCGAAAAACTGTTTTTT,CASSVAATGGEKLFF
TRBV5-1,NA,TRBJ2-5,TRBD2,TGCGCCAGCAGCTTGGTAGGGGCTAGCGGGGGGCGAGAGACCCAGTACTTC,CASSLVGASGGRETQYF
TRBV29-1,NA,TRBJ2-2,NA,TGCAGCGTTGAAAGACGGGGAACGAACACCGGGGAGCTGTTTTTT,CSVERRGTNTGELFF
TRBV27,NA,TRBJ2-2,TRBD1,TGTGCCAGCAGTCCAGGGACAGGGGGTATCGGGGAGCTGTTTTTT,CASSPGTGGIGELFF
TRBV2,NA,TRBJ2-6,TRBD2,TGTGCCAGTGTCATAGGTCTAGCGGGCTCCTCTGGGGCCAACGTCCTGACTTTC,CASVIGLAGSSGANVLTF
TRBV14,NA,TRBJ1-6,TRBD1,TGTGCCAGCAGCCAACCTGGACAGGGAAATTCACCCCTCCACTTT,CASSQPGQGNSPLHF
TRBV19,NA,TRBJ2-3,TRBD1,TGTGCCAGTAGTTCAGTAGAGGGGGCTCATAATACGCAGTATTTT,CASSSVEGAHNTQYF
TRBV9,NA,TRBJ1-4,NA,TGTGCCAGCAGCGTAGGTGGGGGAAAACTGTTTTTT,CASSVGGGKLFF
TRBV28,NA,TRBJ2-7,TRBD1,TGTGCCAGCAGCCCCGGGACAGGGGTCGACGAGCAGTACTTC,CASSPGTGVDEQYF
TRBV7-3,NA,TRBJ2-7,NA,TGTGCCAGCAGCCCGACCGGGACAACCGGCGAGCAGTACTTC,CASSPTGTTGEQYF
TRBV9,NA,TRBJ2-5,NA,TGTGCCAGCAGCGAAGAACCATCCCTAGCGTCTCAAGAGACCCAGTACTTC,CASSEEPSLASQETQYF
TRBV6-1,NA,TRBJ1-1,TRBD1,TGTGCCAGCAGTGGAGGGGACAGCATGAACACTGAAGCTTTCTTT,CASSGGDSMNTEAFF
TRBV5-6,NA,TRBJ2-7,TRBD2,TGTGCCAGCAGCTCGGGACTAGCACGGTACGAGCAGTACTTC,CASSSGLARYEQYF
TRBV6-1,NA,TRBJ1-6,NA,TGTGCCAGCAGTGAGTCCTTAAGCAATTCACCCCTCCACTTT,CASSESLSNSPLHF
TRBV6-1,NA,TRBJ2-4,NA,TGTGCCAGCAGCGTCCGGCAGGGCTCCCAAAACATTCAGTACTTC,CASSVRQGSQNIQYF
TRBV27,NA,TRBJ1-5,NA,TGTGCCAGCAGTTTCGGGCAGGGTAATCAGCCCCAGCATTTT,CASSFGQGNQPQHF
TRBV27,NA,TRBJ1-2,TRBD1,TGTGCCAGCAGCATATACAGGGGGCAACCCTATGGCTACACCTTC,CASSIYRGQPYGYTF
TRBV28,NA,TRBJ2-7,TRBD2,TGTGCCAGCAGTTTAGGCGGGAGTGGGCTCTACGAGCAGTACTTC,CASSLGGSGLYEQYF
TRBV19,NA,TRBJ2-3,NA,TGTGCCAGTAGTATTTCAGAGGGTCTCCGATGGGTTTGCACAGATACGCAGTATTTT,CASSISEGLRWVCTDTQYF
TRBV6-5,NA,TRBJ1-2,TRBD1,TGTGCCAGCAGACAGGGGGCCTCTAACTATGGCTACACCTTC,CASRQGASNYGYTF
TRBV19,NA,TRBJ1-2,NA,TGTGCCAGTAGTATTTTTACCGCGGCGGGCGGTGGATACACCTTC,CASSIFTAAGGGYTF
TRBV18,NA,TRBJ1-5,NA,TGTGCCAGCTCACCAGGGGGGAAACAGCCCCAGCATTTT,CASSPGGKQPQHF
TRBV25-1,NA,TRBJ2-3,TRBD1,TGTGCCAGCAGTGTACCCGGGACAGGGGAAGATACGCAGTATTTT,CASSVPGTGEDTQYF
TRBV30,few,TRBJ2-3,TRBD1,TGTGCCTGGAACAGGGGAGCGGATACGCAGTATTTT,CAWNRGADTQYF
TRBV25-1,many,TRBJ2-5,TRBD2,TGTGCCAGCAGTGAATCACTAGCGGGAGGGAGCGGGGAAGAGACCCAGTACTTC,CASSESLAGGSGEETQYF
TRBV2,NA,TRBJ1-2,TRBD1,TGTGCCAGCTCGCAGGGGGACAGGGAGATCGGCTACACCTTC,CASSQGDREIGYTF
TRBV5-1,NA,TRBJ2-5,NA,TGCGCCAGCAGCTTATGGACATTAGGGACCCAGTACTTC,CASSLWTLGTQYF
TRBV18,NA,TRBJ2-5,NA,TGTGCCAGCTCACAGGCCAGAGTGTACCAAGAGACCCAGTACTTC,CASSQARVYQETQYF
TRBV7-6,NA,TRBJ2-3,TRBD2,TGTGCCAGCAGCCCAAGGGAGGGTCCAGATACGCAGTATTTT,CASSPREGPDTQYF
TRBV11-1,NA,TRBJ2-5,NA,TGTGCCAGCAGCCGCCGAGTTAACCGAGAGACCCAGTACTTC,CASSRRVNRETQYF
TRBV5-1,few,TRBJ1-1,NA,TGCGCCAGCAGCGTCGCCTCCGGGACGAACACTGAAGCTTTCTTT,CASSVASGTNTEAFF
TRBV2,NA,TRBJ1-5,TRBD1,TGTGCCAGCAGTGCAACAGGGGGGTTTCAGCCCCAGCATTTT,CASSATGGFQPQHF
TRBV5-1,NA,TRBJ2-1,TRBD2,TGCGCCAGCAGCCCTGATCCCGGGACTAGCCTTAACAATGAGCAGTTCTTC,CASSPDPGTSLNNEQFF
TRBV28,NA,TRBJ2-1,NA,TGTGCCAGCAGACTATGGGGAAATGAGCAGTTCTTC,CASRLWGNEQFF
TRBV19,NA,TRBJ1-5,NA,TGTGCCAGTAGCACCCTGGGAGGGGGAGCCAATCAGCCCCAGCATTTT,CASSTLGGGANQPQHF
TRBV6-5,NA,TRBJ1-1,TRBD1,TGTGCCAGCAGGCCGACAGGGGAGAACACTGAAGCTTTCTTT,CASRPTGENTEAFF
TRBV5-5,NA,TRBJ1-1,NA,TGTGCCAGCAGCTTTGACAGTTACACTGAAGCTTTCTTT,CASSFDSYTEAFF
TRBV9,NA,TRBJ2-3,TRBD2,TGTGCCAGCAGCGTTAGCGGGAGGGTGGATACGCAGTATTTT,CASSVSGRVDTQYF
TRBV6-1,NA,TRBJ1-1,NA,TGTGCCAGCAGTGAAGCGCGGCAAGCCGCGGCGAACACTGAAGCTTTCTTT,CASSEARQAAANTEAFF
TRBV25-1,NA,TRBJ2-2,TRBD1,TGTGCCAGCAGTGGTGGGACAGGGGGCTCCTGGTACACCGGGGAGCTGTTTTTT,CASSGGTGGSWYTGELFF
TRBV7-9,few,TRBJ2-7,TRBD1,TGTGCCAGCAGCTTTGCCGGGACAGGGGACGAGCAGTACTTC,CASSFAGTGDEQYF
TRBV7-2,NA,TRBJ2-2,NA,TGTGCCAGCAGCTTAGCAGGATTGGGGGCCGGGGAGCTGTTTTTT,CASSLAGLGAGELFF
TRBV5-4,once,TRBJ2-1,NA,TGTGCCAGCAGCTTGAGTCCGGAATACAATGAGCAGTTCTTC,CASSLSPEYNEQFF
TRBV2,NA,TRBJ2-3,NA,TGTGCCAGCAGTGACGGGGATACGCAGTATTTT,CASSDGDTQYF
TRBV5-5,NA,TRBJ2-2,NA,TGTGCCAGCAGCGCCTACAGGACCGGGGAGCTGTTTTTT,CASSAYRTGELFF
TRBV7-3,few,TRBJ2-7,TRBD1,TGTGCCAGCAGCTTATCCGGGACAGGGAGCTCCTACGAGCAGTACTTC,CASSLSGTGSSYEQYF
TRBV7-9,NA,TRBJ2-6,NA,TGTGCCAGCAGCCCCGTCCGGGCTGGGGCCAACGTCCTGACTTTC,CASSPVRAGANVLTF